This T cell receptor beta chain was identified in a study of T cells after yellow fever vaccination. Study-level findings and limits: Post-booster samples contained most primary-vaccination clones (more than 95% CD4, almost 90% CD8). FACS-sorted repertoires could contain abundant clonotypes contaminating from the bulk population. Sorted memory subsets showed almost no vaccine-responding clonotypes on day 0.

TCRdb re-derived calls from the 5' RACE reads in MiXCR, one entry per CDR3 protein. The sample yields 20,000 to 25,000 distinct CDR3 sequences, less than 5.5% seen once. The sample holds many counts of this clonotype. This clonotype was obtained from a man between 18 and 35 years old who received the YFV17D yellow fever vaccine. The sequenced sample was PBMCs, either bulk or a sorted T-cell subset (CD4+, CD8+, memory, or dextramer-sorted; not recorded which), obtained about 49 days after the first yellow fever vaccination.

Here the CDR3 DNA reads TGCAGCGCGGGACCAGACGACGGTGAGCAGTACTTC. This gives the protein CSAGPDDGEQYF. This sequence joins TRBV29-1 and TRBJ2-7, with D perhaps being TRBD1 or TRBD2 (5 bases each). This CDR3 is built from 12 residues. Trimming cost V 7 bases and J 7 bases, with 17 bases left between them. CDR1 and CDR2 from the germline V gene are SQVTM and ANQGSEA.